This T cell receptor beta chain was found in a study of T cells in Graves' hyperthyroidism and ophthalmopathy. Whole-study results and caveats: Ophthalmopathy stood apart from stable hyperthyroidism in a 13 V-J model.

Germline loops: CDR1 SGHAT, CDR2 FQNNGV. V was pared by 5 bases and J by 1 base, with 11 bases between. The CDR3 has 14 residues. Amplification targeted TCR beta CDR3 regions from RNA transcripts. Researchers ran a first-round RT-PCR on the TCR CDR3 using the HTBI primer set. TCRdb reanalysed the multiplex PCR reads using MiXCR and keeps one entry per CDR3 protein. The table shows a few hundred thousand distinct CDR3 sequences, with 15% to 19% occurring only once. The table lists this clonotype with many counts. Its antigen is still unknown. The TCR sequence derives from a woman younger than 45 with Graves' hyperthyroidism. The chain employs TRBV11-2 and TRBJ2-5; D unclear. Sequences were obtained from blood. CDR3 amino acids: CASSITDIQETQYF. CDR3 in DNA: TGTGCCAGCAGCATCACGGATATCCAAGAGACCCAGTACTTC.